This entry describes one TCR beta chain. Its specificity is unknown. Generated by immunoSEQ multiplex PCR, the TCRdb table keeps only in-frame clones and is missing some. The data hold around 130,000 clones, with about 90% observed a single time. The data belong to a study of T cell responses to AZD1222 COVID-19 vaccine. Overall study: Pooled samples include second doses given at about 4 or 12 weeks.

Study-level results: Reportedly, nearly half of unique spike TCRs recognized epitopes outside B.1.351/B.1.1.7 mutations. Baseline antibody screening turned up just 6 or 7 seropositive AZD1222 recipients.

Per the germline V gene, CDR1 is MNHEY and CDR2 is SVGAGI. Trimming stripped 2 bases from V and 9 bases from J, with 16 bases between. The CDR3 runs 15 residues. Sequences were derived from peripheral blood, sampled on day 0 of AZD1222 vaccination. This clonotype was obtained from an adult in good health. The genes are TRBV6-5 and TRBJ2-2; perhaps TRBD2 as D (5 bases). This chain's CDR3 is CASSYRGFTQRELFF. The CDR3 DNA is TGTGCCAGCAGTTACCGAGGGTTTACTCAGAGGGAGCTGTTTTTT.